This record covers a single T cell receptor beta chain. Its cognate antigen is unknown. Amplified TCR beta CDR3 regions derived from RNA transcripts. In the first-round RT-PCR of the TCR CDR3, the HTBI primer set was used. TCRdb independently ran MiXCR on the multiplex PCR reads; one entry per CDR3 protein. The sample has 210,000 or so distinct CDR3 sequences; approximately 17% are singletons. Participants, patients aged 18 to 65, had newly diagnosed hyperthyroidism with a duration under 2 months. Diagnostic assessment was based on clinical symptoms, serum thyroxine and TRAb, thyroid ultrasound and orbital computed tomography. Fresh peripheral blood, about 10 ml of it, supplied the PBMCs. The data were taken from a study of T cells in Graves' hyperthyroidism and ophthalmopathy. Looked up from germline, CDR1 is SGHRS and CDR2 is YFSETQ. CDR3 size: 16 residues. V was pared by 2 bases and J by 4 bases, with 10 bases of the junction left unmatched.

Broader study findings: Also found in blood were most expanded thyroid clonotypes above 0.001.

Material: blood. The source is a man aged 45-60 years with Graves' hyperthyroidism. The chain joins TRBV5-1 to TRBJ1-1; 8 nucleotides align to TRBD1. CDR3 residues: CASSFGTGMSGTEAFF. The CDR3 nucleotides are TGCGCCAGCAGCTTCGGGACAGGAATGTCTGGCACTGAAGCTTTCTTT.